These 13 T cell receptor beta chains share one sample of origin, sequenced in a study of blood T cell repertoires in COVID-19. Generated by immunoSEQ multiplex PCR, the TCRdb table keeps only in-frame clones and is missing some. This table has about 160,000 clones, more than 70% appearing once. Sequencing used peripheral blood. Receptors originate from a woman older than 75 with active or convalescent COVID-19.

The chain carries TRBV25-1 and TRBJ1-4; D is unresolved. CDR1 is MGHDK, CDR2 SYGVNS, per germline. The CDR3 consists of 15 residues. Trimming left V 1 base short and J 7 bases short, with 13 bases between. CDR3 coding DNA: TGTGCCAGCAGTGAATGGGCGGGGAGCTTTGAAAAACTGTTTTTT. This translates into CASSEWAGSFEKLFF. Full variable domain (outside the CDR3, taken from reference TRBV25-1 and TRBJ1-4): EADIYQTPRYLVIGTGKKITLECSQTMGHDKMYWYQQDPGMELHLIHYSYGVNSTEKGDLSSESTVSRIRTEHFPLTLESARPSHTSQYLCASSEWAGSFEKLFFGSGTQLSVL.

The chain uses TRBV18 and TRBJ1-5, with TRBD1 matching 7 bases. CDR3 length equals 15 residues. Germline loops: CDR1 KGHSH, CDR2 LQKENI. V shed 4 bases and J 0 bases; nucleotides not matched to a gene: 3. In DNA form, the CDR3 reads TGTGCCAGCTCACTGGGACAGACTAGCAATCAGCCCCAGCATTTT. Translating it yields CASSLGQTSNQPQHF.

V usage is TRBV5-4 and J usage is TRBJ2-3; tentative D call: TRBD1 (5 bases). Per germline, CDR1 SGHNT and CDR2 YYREEE (reference sequence). The CDR3 consists of 16 residues. Trimming pared 4 bases from V and 0 bases from J, leaving 15 bases between. The CDR3 coding sequence is TGTGCCAGCAGCCCAGGACAAACCACTAGCACAGATACGCAGTATTTT. The encoded protein is CASSPGQTTSTDTQYF.

This CDR3 is CASSNIMGGTEAFF. The CDR3 DNA reads as TGTGCCAGCAGTAATATAATGGGGGGGACTGAAGCTTTCTTT. This chain joins TRBV2 and TRBJ1-1; maybe TRBD1 (5 bases). Per the germline V gene, CDR1 is SNHLY and CDR2 is FYNNEI. This CDR3 has 14 amino acids. Trimming pared 5 bases from V and 5 bases from J, leaving 15 bases between.

DNA for the CDR3: TGTGCCAGCAGTCGAGACAGGACCTCCAGCTCCTACAATGAGCAGTTCTTC. Its translation: CASSRDRTSSSYNEQFF. The rearrangement links TRBV2 to TRBJ2-1; D possibly corresponds to TRBD1 (6 bases). The CDR3 spans 17 residues. Germline CDR1 reads SNHLY; CDR2 reads FYNNEI. The V and J ends lost 5 bases and 0 bases respectively, with 17 bases between them. Together with reference TRBV2 and TRBJ2-1, the CDR3 gives the full variable domain: EPEVTQTPSHQVTQMGQEVILRCVPISNHLYFYWYRQILGQKVEFLVSFYNNEISEKSEIFDDQFSVERPDGSNFTLKIRSTKLEDSAMYFCASSRDRTSSSYNEQFFGPGTRLTVL.

The V call is TRBV5-1, the J call TRBJ2-5, with 14 bases aligning to TRBD2. CDR1 is SGHRS and CDR2 is YFSETQ in the germline V gene. V was pared by 4 bases and J by 5 bases, with 7 bases of the junction left unmatched. This CDR3 region has 16 residues. The CDR3 sequence is CASSGGTSGSMETQYF. As DNA, the CDR3 is TGCGCCAGCAGCGGGGGGACTAGCGGGAGTATGGAGACCCAGTACTTC.

The chain employs TRBV11-3 and TRBJ2-7; D ambiguous. Trimming cost V 1 base and J 0 bases, with 10 bases left between them. Germline CDR1 reads SGHNT; CDR2 reads YENEEA. This CDR3 contains 15 residues. In DNA form, the CDR3 reads TGTGCCAGCAGCTTAGGAGCGTCGGGCTCCTACGAGCAGTACTTC. It codes for CASSLGASGSYEQYF.

This clone was detected once. The chain links TRBV6-5 to TRBJ2-1; 7 bases agree with TRBD2. This CDR3 region has 14 residues. The V gene's germline CDR1 is MNHEY and CDR2 SVGAGI. After removal of 6 bases from V and 8 bases from J, the junction contained 10 bases not matched to a gene. The CDR3 protein is CASRRTPAGYEQFF. The CDR3 DNA follows: TGTGCCAGCAGACGAACGCCAGCGGGATATGAGCAGTTCTTC.

The CDR3 nucleotides are TGTGCCAGTAGGCCCCTCACGGGCACTGAAGCTTTCTTT. Amino acids: CASRPLTGTEAFF. The chain recombines TRBV19 with TRBJ1-1, with D hard to call. CDR3 length: 13 amino acids. V was shortened by 6 bases and J by 4 bases, with 12 bases between the two germline ends. Germline V gene sequence: CDR1 LNHDA, CDR2 SQIVND (reference sequence).

The J gene is TRBJ1-2, the V gene TRBV6-4, with D tentatively TRBD1 (5 bases). Trimming left V 0 bases short and J 6 bases short, with 8 bases between. Germline values: CDR1 MRHNA, CDR2 SNTAGT. This CDR3 spans 13 amino acids. The CDR3 nucleotides are TGTGCCAGCAGTGACTCGGCAGGGAATGGCTACACCTTC. Encoded protein: CASSDSAGNGYTF.

This chain uses TRBV7-3 with TRBJ1-1; D gene unclear. The length of the CDR3 is 13 residues. V was shortened by 3 bases and J by 4 bases, with 9 bases between the two germline ends. Germline V gene data show CDR1 as SGHTA and CDR2 as FQGTGA. The CDR3 DNA reads TGTGCCAGCAGCTTGGACGGGAGCACTGAAGCTTTCTTT. Protein sequence: CASSLDGSTEAFF. Complete variable domain (other parts from reference TRBV7-3 and TRBJ1-1): GAGVSQTPSNKVTEKGKYVELRCDPISGHTALYWYRQSLGQGPEFLIYFQGTGAADDSGLPNDRFFAVRPEGSVSTLKIQRTERGDSAVYLCASSLDGSTEAFFGQGTRLTVV.

The chain couples TRBV11-2 to TRBJ2-1, with TRBD2 identical over 13 bases. The V gene end was trimmed by 0 bases and the J gene end by 3 bases; junction bases not matched to a gene: 5. The CDR3 extends over 18 amino acids. CDR1 and CDR2 (germline): SGHAT, FQNNGV. CDR3 residues: CASSLDRTSGRDYNEQFF. The CDR3 nucleotides are TGTGCCAGCAGCTTAGATCGTACTAGCGGGAGGGACTACAATGAGCAGTTCTTC.

The rearrangement uses TRBV20-1 and TRBJ1-6, with TRBD1 matching 7 bases. CDR1 and CDR2 from the germline V gene are DFQATT and SNEGSKA (reference sequence). Losses at the gene ends were 3 bases for V and 8 bases for J; bases not matched to a gene: 4. The CDR3 length is 13 residues. The CDR3 sequence is CSASGTVDSPLHF. For the CDR3, the DNA is TGCAGTGCTAGTGGGACAGTAGATTCACCCCTCCACTTT.